The source of this T cell receptor beta chain is a study of T cell responses to AZD1222 COVID-19 vaccine. Study-wide results and caveats: Baseline antibody screening turned up just a handful of seropositive AZD1222 recipients. Females made up more of the donors, who were largely white British, and clonal diversity may have come out too low. No day 14 peak samples; only post-peak repertoires were characterized.

With respect to this clone: Its specificity is unknown.

The method was immunoSEQ multiplex PCR; TCRdb's version includes in-frame clones alone and lacks a portion of them. Of around 170,000 clones in the sample, about nine tenths are singletons; the top ten hold about 1.6%. This specimen consisted of peripheral blood, obtained on day 0 of AZD1222 vaccination. The TCR originated in an adult in good health.

The CDR3 sequence: CASSFRLTGFVNSPLHF. In DNA form, the CDR3 reads TGTGCCAGCAGTTTCCGTCTAACAGGGTTCGTGAATTCACCCCTCCACTTT. The genes are TRBV28 and TRBJ1-6; TRBD1 is a possible D gene (6 bases). Between the trimmed V and J ends, which lost 3 bases and 7 bases, there was a span of 19 bases. The CDR3 sequence is 17 residues long. The V gene's germline CDR1 is MDHEN and CDR2 SYDVKM.